This record looks at one TCR beta chain sequence and its context. The length of the CDR3 is 13 residues. Trimming left V 7 bases short and J 1 base short, with 11 bases between. Germline CDR1 MNHEY, CDR2 SVGAGI. The table came from immunoSEQ multiplex PCR; TCRdb's copy has only in-frame clones and leaves some out. This repertoire shows hundreds of thousands of clones, around nine tenths found once; its top ten account for 0.8% to 1%. The record originates from a study of blood T cell repertoires in COVID-19. This sequence was found in a man aged 55 to 70 with COVID-19, enrolled during active disease. V is TRBV6-5 and J is TRBJ2-7, with a tentative D call TRBD1 (6 bases). The sample comprised peripheral blood. The CDR3 is CASTGTPSYEQYF. The CDR3 DNA is TGTGCCAGCACCGGGACACCATCCTACGAGCAGTACTTC.